This T cell receptor beta chain came from a study of shared clonotypes between healthy human individuals (dated by TCRdb to 2020 to 2021). Looking at the study overall: A couple of women and three men aged 18 to 49 years were included in the cohort. Per donor, three plates each were used for CD4 naive and CD4 memory, two for CD8 naive, and one for CD8 memory. Between about 0.8 and 9 billion PBMCs per donor were obtained by leukapheresis. Different laboratories and diverse techniques were used to prepare libraries and sequence TCR repertoires, to increase sequencing depth and limit assay-specific biases. To estimate repertoire size and how much clonotype sharing occurs between individuals, the study deeply sequenced the blood TCR repertoires of roughly 5 healthy adults.

Using the deep immunoSEQ assay, multiplex PCR amplified TCR CDR3 regions from genomic DNA. For each cell subset, the extracted genomic DNA was distributed evenly across all wells of several immunoSEQ 96-well plates, and each plate served as one replicate. Each replicate PCR for sorted subsets received around 210 ng genomic DNA, equal to tens of thousands of T cell genomes. The purified libraries were quantified using a Qubit 3.0 fluorometer, sized with a Bioanalyzer 2100, and then quantified again using the KAPA Library Quantification kit. Each immunoSEQ 96-well plate was sequenced on its own single-read 150-cycle Illumina NextSeq 550 flow cell. The source study handled its data this way. Because the immunoSEQ output included only junctional sequences and no quality scores, the filtering could not be the same as the filtering used for full-length reads. Sequences were annotated with PyIR, a Python wrapper for IgBLAST v1.9, and V/J genes and CDR3 were assigned using IMGT germline references. Reads were removed for weak V/J assignments (E-value above 1e-6), missing CDR3, stop codons, out-of-frame junctions, or ambiguous translated residues. V3J clonotypes were defined as sequences sharing an identical inferred V gene, J gene, and CDR3 amino acid sequence. The percentage overlap between two repertoires was calculated by dividing the number of shared unique clonotypes by the size of the smaller repertoire. Richness of each repertoire was evaluated using RTK rarefaction, the Chao1 estimator, and Recon v2.1 estimates of unobserved clonotypes. For all TCRbeta clonotypes obtained by the gDNA method from several donors, generation probabilities were computed with OLGA. What TCRdb holds here is the immuneACCESS table cut down to in-frame rearrangements. Part of the clones is not present; checked against another copy, under half of the missing clones reflect an unresolved V gene, and the others are unexplained. The D gene and trimming were derived from the DNA, and the V and J assignments and clone size from that table. The sample contains 1.4 million to 1.5 million clones, around 95% of them found a single time. Over 1% of the sample goes to the ten largest clones.

Overall results and qualifications from the work: When several donors were compared, the shared fraction of clonotypes was roughly 5% for naive CD4, less than 4% for naive CD8, 2.3% for memory CD4, and less than 0.5% for memory CD8. Estimated clonotype richness was generally larger for naive than for memory subsets. The genetic and exposure-history diversity represented was limited by the small number of donors. Sampling was limited to blood, and TCR repertoires in tissue likely differ from TCR repertoires in blood. Clonotypes shared by all four sorted-subset donors showed higher generation probabilities than non-shared clonotypes. Pairwise subsampling indicated that sequencing depth was expected to affect the degree of clonotype sharing among donors. Rarefaction of sorted-subset datasets indicated incomplete sequencing despite the large sequencing depth.

The donors were healthy, HIV-negative adults with no recently reported acute infections or vaccinations. Only Caucasian adults living in Nashville, Tennessee, USA were represented among the donors. CD4+ T cells were enriched by magnetic negative selection, after which naive cells were positively selected on CD45RA and the negative fraction was taken as the memory subset. Blood was collected by leukapheresis, and PBMCs were isolated by Ficoll-Histopaque density gradient centrifugation and then cryopreserved in liquid nitrogen vapor phase. Analytical flow cytometry was used to check the purity and quantity of each magnetically sorted T cell population. Genomic DNA was isolated from every sorted fraction and measured by UV absorbance on a Nanodrop 2000c. From the cysteine up to the phenylalanine, the CDR3 has a length of 13 residues. CDR3 DNA is the only sequence kept; it has 39 bases, read in frame from the first base. CDR1 SGHDN and CDR2 FVKESK were looked up in the germline V gene. Trimming leaves V shorter by 4 bases and J shorter by 7 bases, with the junction holding 5 bases beyond the gene matches.

To note about this clone: Its binding antigen is unknown. No per-base quality is available; no much larger clone lies one base away.

Sequenced: naive CD4+ T cells sorted from blood. The cell subset or site label, read with the paper, signifies: CD45RA+ positively selected. The chain couples TRBV14 to TRBJ1-2; TRBD1 fits 8 bases in the junction. The TCR comes from a man younger than 40 in good health. Read as DNA, the sequence is TGTGCCAGCAGCCCATGGACAGGGTCTGGCTACACCTTC. This sequence encodes CASSPWTGSGYTF.